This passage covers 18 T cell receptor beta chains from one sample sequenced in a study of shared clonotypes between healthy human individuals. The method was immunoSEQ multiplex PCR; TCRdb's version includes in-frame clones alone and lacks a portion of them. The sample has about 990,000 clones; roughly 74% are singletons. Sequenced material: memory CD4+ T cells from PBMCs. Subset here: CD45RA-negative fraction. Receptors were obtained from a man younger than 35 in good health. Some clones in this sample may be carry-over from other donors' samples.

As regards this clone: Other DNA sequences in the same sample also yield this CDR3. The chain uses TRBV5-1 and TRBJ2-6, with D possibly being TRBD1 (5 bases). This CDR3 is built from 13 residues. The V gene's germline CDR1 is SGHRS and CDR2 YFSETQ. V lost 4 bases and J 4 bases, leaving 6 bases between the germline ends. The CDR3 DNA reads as TGCGCCAGCAGCCCAGGGGGGGCCAACGTCCTGACTTTC. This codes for CASSPGGANVLTF.

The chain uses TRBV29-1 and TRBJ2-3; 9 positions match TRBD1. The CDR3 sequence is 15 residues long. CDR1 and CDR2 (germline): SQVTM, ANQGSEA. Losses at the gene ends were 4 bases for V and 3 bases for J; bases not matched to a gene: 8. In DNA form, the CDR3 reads TGCAGCGTTGGTCTTTTGGGACAGGGTACAGATACGCAGTATTTT. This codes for CSVGLLGQGTDTQYF.

The CDR3 loop is CASSSPGTGIETEQYF. In nucleotides, the CDR3 is TGTGCCAGCAGCTCGCCCGGGACAGGGATCGAGACCGAGCAGTACTTC. The gene calls are TRBV5-6 and TRBJ2-7; 9 positions agree with TRBD1. Trimming removed 3 bases from V and 6 bases from J; junction bases left unmatched: 13. The CDR3 spans 16 residues. Germline V gene data show CDR1 as SGHDT and CDR2 as YYEEEE.

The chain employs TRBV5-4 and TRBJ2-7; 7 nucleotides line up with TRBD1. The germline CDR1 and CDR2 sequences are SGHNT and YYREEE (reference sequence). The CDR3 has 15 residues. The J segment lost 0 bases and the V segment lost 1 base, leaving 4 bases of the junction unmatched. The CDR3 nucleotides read TGTGCCAGCAGCTTGCCGGGACAGAGCTCCTACGAGCAGTACTTC. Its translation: CASSLPGQSSYEQYF.

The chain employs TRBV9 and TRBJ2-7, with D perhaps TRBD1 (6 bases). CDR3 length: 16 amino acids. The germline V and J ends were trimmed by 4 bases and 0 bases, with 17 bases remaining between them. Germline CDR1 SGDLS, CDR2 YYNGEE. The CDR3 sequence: CASSFGQSFHSYEQYF. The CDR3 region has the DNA TGTGCCAGCAGCTTCGGACAGTCATTCCACTCCTACGAGCAGTACTTC.

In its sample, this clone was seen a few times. The CDR3 sequence: CATRTGTGGDQPQHF. CDR3 coding DNA: TGTGCCACCAGGACCGGGACAGGGGGCGATCAGCCCCAGCATTTT. This chain uses TRBV15 with TRBJ1-5; 12 bases agree with TRBD1. CDR1 is LNHNV and CDR2 is YYDKDF in the germline V gene (reference sequence). The trim removed 6 bases at V and 5 bases at J, leaving 5 bases unmatched. The length of the CDR3 is 15 residues.

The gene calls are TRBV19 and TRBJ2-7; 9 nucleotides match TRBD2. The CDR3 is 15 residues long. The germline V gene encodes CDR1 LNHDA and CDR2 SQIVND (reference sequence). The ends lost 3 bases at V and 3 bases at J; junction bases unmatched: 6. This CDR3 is CASSISGTSSYEQYF. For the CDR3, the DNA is TGTGCCAGTAGTATCTCCGGGACTAGCAGCTACGAGCAGTACTTC.

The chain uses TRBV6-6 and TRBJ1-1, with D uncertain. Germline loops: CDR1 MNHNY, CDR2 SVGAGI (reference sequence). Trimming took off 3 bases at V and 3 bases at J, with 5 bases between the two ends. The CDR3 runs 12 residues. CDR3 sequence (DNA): TGTGCCAGCAGTTATGGGGACACTGAAGCTTTCTTT. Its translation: CASSYGDTEAFF.

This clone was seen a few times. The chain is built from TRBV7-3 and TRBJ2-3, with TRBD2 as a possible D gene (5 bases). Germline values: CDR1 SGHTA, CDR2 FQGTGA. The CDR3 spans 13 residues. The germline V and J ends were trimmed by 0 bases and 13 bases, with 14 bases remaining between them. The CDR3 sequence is CASSLTRLAPEYF. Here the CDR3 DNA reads TGTGCCAGCAGCTTAACTAGGCTAGCCCCAGAGTATTTT.

The CDR3 sequence is CASSQGSWGPYEQYF. In DNA form, the CDR3 reads TGTGCCAGCAGCCAAGGCTCTTGGGGCCCCTACGAGCAGTACTTC. This chain uses TRBV28 with TRBJ2-7; the D gene is possibly TRBD1 (5 bases). With 6 bases removed from V and 2 bases from J, the gap between germline ends came to 17 bases. This CDR3 spans 15 amino acids. Germline V gene sequence: CDR1 MDHEN, CDR2 SYDVKM.

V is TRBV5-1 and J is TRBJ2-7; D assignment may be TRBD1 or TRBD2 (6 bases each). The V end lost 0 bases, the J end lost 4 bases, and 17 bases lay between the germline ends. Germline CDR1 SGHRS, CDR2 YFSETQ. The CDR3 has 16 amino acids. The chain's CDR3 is CASSLAQGSLAYEQYF. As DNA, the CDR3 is TGCGCCAGCAGCTTGGCACAGGGCTCACTAGCATACGAGCAGTACTTC.

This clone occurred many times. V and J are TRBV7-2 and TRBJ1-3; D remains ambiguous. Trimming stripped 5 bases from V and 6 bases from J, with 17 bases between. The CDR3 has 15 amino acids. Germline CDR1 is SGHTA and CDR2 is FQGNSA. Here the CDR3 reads CASSPRNAILNTIYF. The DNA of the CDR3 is TGTGCCAGCAGCCCAAGAAACGCCATCCTAAACACCATATATTTT.

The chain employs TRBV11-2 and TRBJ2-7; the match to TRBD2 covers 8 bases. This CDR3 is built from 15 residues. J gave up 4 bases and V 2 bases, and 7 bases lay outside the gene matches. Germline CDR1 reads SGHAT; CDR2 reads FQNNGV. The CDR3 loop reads CASSLPTSGHYEQYF. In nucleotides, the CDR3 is TGTGCCAGCAGCTTACCCACTAGCGGCCATTACGAGCAGTACTTC. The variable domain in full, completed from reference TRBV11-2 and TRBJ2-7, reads EAGVAQSPRYKIIEKRQSVAFWCNPISGHATLYWYQQILGQGPKLLIQFQNNGVVDDSQLPKDRFSAERLKGVDSTLKIQPAKLEDSAVYLCASSLPTSGHYEQYFGPGTRLTVT.

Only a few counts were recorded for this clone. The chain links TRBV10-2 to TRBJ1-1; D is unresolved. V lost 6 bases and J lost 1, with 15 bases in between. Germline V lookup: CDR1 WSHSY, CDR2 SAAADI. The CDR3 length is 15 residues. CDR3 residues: CASRVQTSGNTEAFF. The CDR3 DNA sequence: TGCGCCAGCAGGGTCCAAACTTCAGGGAACACTGAAGCTTTCTTT.

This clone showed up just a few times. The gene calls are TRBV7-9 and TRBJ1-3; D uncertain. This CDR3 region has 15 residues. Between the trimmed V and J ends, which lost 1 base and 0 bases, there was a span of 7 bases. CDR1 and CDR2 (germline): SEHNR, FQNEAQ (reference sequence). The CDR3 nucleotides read TGTGCCAGCAGCTTAGTCGCGCTCTCTGGAAACACCATATATTTT. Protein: CASSLVALSGNTIYF. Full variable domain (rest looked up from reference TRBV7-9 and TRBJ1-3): DTGVSQNPRHKITKRGQNVTFRCDPISEHNRLYWYRQTLGQGPEFLTYFQNEAQLEKSRLLSDRFSAERPKGSFSTLEIQRTEQGDSAMYLCASSLVALSGNTIYFGEGSWLTVV.

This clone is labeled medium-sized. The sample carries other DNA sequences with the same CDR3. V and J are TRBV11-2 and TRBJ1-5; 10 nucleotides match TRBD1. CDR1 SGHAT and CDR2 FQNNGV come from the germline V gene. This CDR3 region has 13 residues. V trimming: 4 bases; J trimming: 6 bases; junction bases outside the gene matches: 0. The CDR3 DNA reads TGTGCCAGCAGCTGGACAGGGGGTCAGCCCCAGCATTTT. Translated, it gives CASSWTGGQPQHF.

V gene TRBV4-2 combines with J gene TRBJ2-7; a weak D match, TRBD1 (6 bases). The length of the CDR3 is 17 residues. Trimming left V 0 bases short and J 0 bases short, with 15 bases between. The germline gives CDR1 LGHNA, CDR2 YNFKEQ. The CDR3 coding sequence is TGTGCCAGCAGCCAAGATAGGGGCAGGGGCCTCTCCTACGAGCAGTACTTC. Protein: CASSQDRGRGLSYEQYF.

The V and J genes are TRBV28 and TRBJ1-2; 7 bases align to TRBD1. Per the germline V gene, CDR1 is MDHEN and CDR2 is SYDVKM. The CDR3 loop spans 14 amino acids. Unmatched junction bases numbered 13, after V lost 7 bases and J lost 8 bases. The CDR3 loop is CASTLYQGDRGYTF. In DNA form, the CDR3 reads TGTGCCAGCACCCTTTATCAGGGGGATCGCGGCTACACCTTC.